These T cell receptor beta chains were read from a single sample in a study of Ad26.COV2.S vaccination and SARS-CoV-2 variants. Only in-frame clones appear in the TCRdb table, and some are missing; sequencing was by immunoSEQ multiplex PCR. The data show 300,000 to 500,000 clones, with approximately 90% seen just once and about 3.6% held by the top ten. Material: peripheral blood, obtained in a trial of Ad26.COV2.S vaccine versus placebo. These receptors were obtained from a person aged 18 to 59 who received the Ad26.COV2.S COVID-19 vaccine or a placebo. CDR3s include the opening cysteine and the closing phenylalanine or tryptophan. A D gene is named only where the DNA matches it firmly.

>TRBD1|TRBV6-6|TRBJ1-5
CASSWDRGRFIHF
>-|TRBV21-1|TRBJ1-1
CASSPRDRNTEAFF
>-|TRBV3-1/TRBV3-2|TRBJ2-3
CASSLAKGAGTDTQYF
>-|TRBV7-9|TRBJ1-6
CASSLGLSPLHF
>TRBD1|TRBV5-6|TRBJ2-5
CASSYQGAFFETQYF
>-|TRBV6-5|TRBJ1-2
CASSYRLGAQGDYTF
>-|TRBV11-1|TRBJ1-6
CASSFAETNSPLHF
>TRBD1|TRBV7-2|TRBJ2-2
CASSLFQGAGTGELFF
>-|TRBV6-5|TRBJ2-7
CASSSRGSGREQYF
>-|TRBV4-1|TRBJ2-5
CASSRLVRETQYF
>TRBD1|TRBV6-4|TRBJ1-2
CASSDDRGWGYTF
>-|TRBV15|TRBJ2-2
CATSRDPGGELFF
>-|TRBV15|TRBJ1-2
CATSRDRVITAGYNYGYTF
>TRBD1|TRBV13|TRBJ1-1
CASSLGDRHEAFF
>-|TRBV19|TRBJ2-7
CASSSEGGGVNEQYF
>-|TRBV6-5|TRBJ1-5
CASKEVGQPQHF
>TRBD2|TRBV7-7|TRBJ2-1
CASSLAGSNEQFF
>-|TRBV7-6|TRBJ1-1
CASSSAPTGGNTNTEAFF
>-|TRBV4-1|TRBJ2-1
CASSLRGLDDSEQFF
>TRBD1|TRBV5-1|TRBJ2-7
CASSLGQGASYEQYF
>-|TRBV19|TRBJ1-1
CASSSQDGGDTEAFF
>TRBD1|TRBV5-6|TRBJ1-5
CASSLTGGVNQPQHF
>TRBD1|TRBV19|TRBJ1-6
CASSWGQGGSPLHF
>-|TRBV5-1|TRBJ1-1
CASSLALVGGSEAFF
>-|TRBV19|TRBJ2-5
CASSTSSDRGETQYF
>-|TRBV14|TRBJ2-7
CASSRLGPTMDYEQYF
>-|TRBV7-2|TRBJ2-7
CASSSGGKGEGHEQYF
>-|TRBV30|TRBJ1-1
CAWSRNRAHHTEAFF
>-|TRBV12-3/TRBV12-4|TRBJ2-3
CASSLTAPDTQYF
>TRBD2|TRBV4-3|TRBJ2-3
CASSQGPMTSGTDTQYF
>-|TRBV5-1|TRBJ2-7
CASSTSGEHEQYF
>-|TRBV6-6|TRBJ1-5
CASSAIVGQPQHF
>TRBD1|TRBV29-1|TRBJ2-2
CSVGGGQIKPGELFF
>TRBD1|TRBV5-4|TRBJ1-2
CASSLKGTAYGYTF
>-|TRBV7-9|TRBJ1-1
CASSIRAGFTEAFF
>-|TRBV20-1|TRBJ1-5
CSASGGQPQHF
>-|TRBV3-1/TRBV3-2|TRBJ2-7
CASSQKRGGWGSYEQYF
>-|TRBV11-2|TRBJ1-6
CASSLRVGGDNSPLHF
>-|TRBV2|TRBJ2-5
CASSEVGADQETQYF
>TRBD1|TRBV19|TRBJ1-1
CATTGGQKAFF
>TRBD2|TRBV11-3|TRBJ2-1
CASSLARGGFSEQFF
>TRBD1|TRBV7-2|TRBJ1-3
CASSFTTGSGNTIYF
>-|TRBV6-1|TRBJ1-4
CASSEIWGHNEKLFF
>-|TRBV29-1|TRBJ2-3
CSVGSDTQYF
>TRBD1|TRBV18|TRBJ1-2
CASSPQGANGYTF
>-|TRBV5-4|TRBJ1-1
CAIQLPNRDTEAFF
>-|TRBV20-1|TRBJ2-1
CSVGVYNEQFF
>TRBD1|TRBV5-1|TRBJ1-3
CASSLYPGQGADGNTIYF
>-|TRBV2|TRBJ1-1
CASSERGGPTEAFF
>-|TRBV7-9|TRBJ1-1
CASSDDQNMNTEAFF
>TRBD1|TRBV7-8|TRBJ2-2
CASSSPGQVIGELFF
>-|TRBV30|TRBJ1-2
CAWSEPGRPPGYTF